The rows below give T cell receptor beta chains drawn from one sample of a study of T cells in Graves' hyperthyroidism and ophthalmopathy. One entry per CDR3 protein, called by TCRdb with MiXCR from the multiplex PCR reads. The sample has 550,000 to 600,000 distinct CDR3 sequences; 35% to 55% are singletons. The sample comprised peripheral blood or thyroid tissue (not recorded which). These receptors were taken from an adult woman with Graves' disease, either hyperthyroidism or ophthalmopathy (not recorded which). Both conserved end residues are part of each CDR3. The order of the fields is D gene, clone size, V gene, J gene, CDR3 protein, CDR3 DNA. The D gene is left open where the match is weak. Clone size appears in some rows only: once, few, many, or a class for an expanded clone.

>.|once|TRBV20-1|TRBJ1-2
CSARDVKLSNYGYTF
TGCAGTGCTAGAGATGTGAAGCTCTCTAACTATGGCTACACCTTC
>TRBD1|many|TRBV6-5|TRBJ1-3
CASMVNAGTGGPGNTIYF
TGTGCCAGCATGGTAAACGCGGGGACAGGGGGACCTGGAAACACCATATATTTT
>TRBD1|.|TRBV5-8|TRBJ1-1
CASSFRGGFDTEAFF
TGTGCCAGCAGCTTCAGGGGGGGTTTCGACACTGAAGCTTTCTTT
>.|few|TRBV10-3|TRBJ1-5
CAATGTYSNQPQHF
TGTGCCGCAACAGGGACGTATAGCAATCAGCCCCAGCATTTT
>.|.|TRBV27|TRBJ2-7
CASSTLDTVNPYEQYF
TGTGCCAGCAGTACACTTGATACAGTGAATCCCTACGAGCAGTACTTC
>.|few|TRBV29-1|TRBJ1-2
CSVEVSGRRYGYTF
TGCAGCGTTGAAGTATCAGGCAGAAGATATGGCTACACCTTC
>.|once|TRBV5-5|TRBJ1-5
CASSFRNQPQHF
TGCGCCAGCAGCTTTAGGAATCAGCCCCAGCATTTT
>.|.|TRBV7-9|TRBJ2-5
CAGSPSYLETQYF
TGTGCCGGCAGCCCGTCCTATTTAGAGACCCAGTACTTC
>.|.|TRBV7-8|TRBJ1-4
CASSLLQEAEKLFF
TGTGCCAGCAGCTTATTGCAGGAGGCTGAAAAACTGTTTTTT
>TRBD1|.|TRBV20-1|TRBJ1-5
CSARMGQVNQPQHF
TGCAGTGCTAGGATGGGACAGGTCAATCAGCCCCAGCATTTT
>.|many|TRBV5-4|TRBJ1-3
CASLDRSGNTIYF
TGTGCCAGTTTGGACAGATCTGGAAACACCATATATTTT
>TRBD2|many|TRBV14|TRBJ2-7
CASSQRASGTLSSSYEQYF
TGTGCCAGCAGCCAACGCGCTAGCGGGACCCTAAGTAGCTCCTACGAGCAGTACTTC
>.|.|TRBV27|TRBJ2-7
CASRPLGGFVIRQYF
TGTGCCAGCAGACCCCTTGGTGGTTTTGTAATTCGGCAGTACTTC
>.|.|TRBV20-1|TRBJ1-5
CSARDARNSNQPQHF
TGCAGTGCTAGAGATGCCAGGAATAGCAATCAGCCCCAGCATTTT
>.|.|TRBV2|TRBJ1-1
CASRRAAEAFF
TGTGCCAGCAGGAGGGCAGCTGAAGCTTTCTTT
>.|few|TRBV7-9|TRBJ1-2
CASSGALRVGGYGYTF
TGTGCCAGCAGCGGGGCCTTGCGGGTAGGGGGCTATGGCTACACCTTC